The present T cell receptor beta chain was sequenced within a study of CD8 T cells in ankylosing spondylitis. Study results and caveats: Clones linked to disease were reported to show significant enrichment in matched ankylosing spondylitis synovial fluid. Characteristic of ankylosing spondylitis blood, it appeared, was a TCR beta motif comprising roughly eight highly homologous variants.

The V gene lost 5 bases and the J gene lost 4 bases, with 10 bases spanning the gap. Germline V gene sequence: CDR1 SEHNR, CDR2 FQNEAQ (reference sequence). The CDR3 covers 13 residues. This clonotype was counted ten times or more. What it binds is unknown. Quantitative barcoded 5'-RACE was used to prepare TCR beta libraries. TCRdb analysed the 5' RACE reads with MiXCR anew, one entry per CDR3 protein. The sample contains approximately 300,000 distinct CDR3 sequences, approximately 8.2% of which appear only once. The receptor comes from a male donor with ankylosing spondylitis. V is TRBV7-9 and J is TRBJ2-3, with D possibly being TRBD2 (5 bases). Sequenced material: blood, either unsorted or a sorted T cell fraction (not recorded which). CDR3 region: CASSPRTADTQYF. CDR3 nucleotides: TGTGCCAGCAGCCCACGGACTGCAGATACGCAGTATTTT. The full variable domain, rest sourced from reference TRBV7-9 and TRBJ2-3, is DTGVSQNPRHKITKRGQNVTFRCDPISEHNRLYWYRQTLGQGPEFLTYFQNEAQLEKSRLLSDRFSAERPKGSFSTLEIQRTEQGDSAMYLCASSPRTADTQYFGPGTRLTVL.